Shown below are 13 T cell receptor beta chains from a single sample sequenced in a study of T cell changes during pregnancy in multiple sclerosis. Clones were sequenced by immunoSEQ multiplex PCR, and TCRdb holds only the in-frame ones, with some missing. The data contain approximately 87,000 clones, around nine tenths of them singletons. The sequencing used CD4+ T cells from peripheral blood mononuclear cells, collected in the second trimester of pregnancy. The receptors were sampled from a female donor with multiple sclerosis, enrolled in a pregnancy study.

This chain links TRBV4-2 with TRBJ2-2; D is possibly TRBD1 (6 bases). The length of the CDR3 is 16 residues. Trimming pared 0 bases from V and 7 bases from J, leaving 15 bases between. The germline V gene has CDR1 LGHNA and CDR2 YNFKEQ. The CDR3 DNA reads TGTGCCAGCAGCCAAGACGGGCAGGGGTTGGTCGGGGAGCTGTTTTTT. Translating gives CASSQDGQGLVGELFF.

V usage is TRBV6-1 and J usage is TRBJ1-1; D is undetermined. With 4 bases removed from V and 8 bases from J, the gap between germline ends came to 17 bases. The CDR3 has 14 amino acids. Germline values: CDR1 MNHNS, CDR2 SASEGT. The CDR3: CASSGRAGSREAFF. Written as DNA, the CDR3 is TGTGCCAGCAGTGGGCGGGCGGGGTCGAGGGAAGCTTTCTTT.

The genes are TRBV9 and TRBJ2-7; D might be TRBD2 (5 bases). CDR1 is SGDLS, CDR2 YYNGEE, per germline. This CDR3 spans 14 amino acids. The ends were cut back, 0 bases at V and 0 bases at J, with 7 bases in the middle. CDR3 DNA sequence: TGTGCCAGCAGCGTAGCTAGCAGCTCCTACGAGCAGTACTTC. Protein: CASSVASSSYEQYF.

The chain carries TRBV12-5 and TRBJ2-1, with 8 bases lining up with TRBD1. CDR3 size: 18 residues. CDR1 is LGHNT and CDR2 is FRNRAP in the germline V gene. V shed 0 bases and J 6 bases; nucleotides not matched to a gene: 13. CDR3 coding DNA: TGTGCTAGTGGTTTGGTCATGACCGGGACAGGTCTTAGCAATGAGCAGTTCTTC. It encodes CASGLVMTGTGLSNEQFF.

This clone was picked up one time. The rearrangement links TRBV7-3 to TRBJ1-6; D unresolved. This CDR3 is built from 14 residues. The V gene's germline CDR1 is SGHTA and CDR2 FQGTGA. V gave up 2 bases and J gave up 8 bases, with 10 bases separating them. The CDR3 reads CASSLGLGHSPLHF. The DNA of the CDR3 is TGTGCCAGCAGCTTAGGGCTGGGCCATTCACCCCTCCACTTT.

This chain links TRBV5-4 with TRBJ2-3; maybe TRBD1 (6 bases). Germline CDR1 and CDR2: SGHNT and YYREEE (reference sequence). The V end was cut by 2 bases, the J end by 3 bases, with 7 bases between. The CDR3 consists of 13 residues. As DNA, the CDR3 is TGTGCCAGCAGCTTACAGGGAACAGATACGCAGTATTTT. Its translation is CASSLQGTDTQYF.

V usage is TRBV30 and J usage is TRBJ1-4; 8 positions match TRBD1. This CDR3 is 14 amino acids long. J lost 6 bases, V lost 3 bases, and 6 bases had no gene match. Germline V gives CDR1 GTSNPN, CDR2 SVGIG (reference sequence). CDR3 coding DNA: TGTGCCTGGAGCCCCGACAGGGGTCATGAAAAACTGTTTTTT. Translating gives CAWSPDRGHEKLFF.

This clone has just one count. The chain has TRBV7-9 and TRBJ2-5, with D perhaps TRBD1 (5 bases). CDR1 and CDR2 (germline): SEHNR, FQNEAQ (reference sequence). V lost 11 bases, J lost 0 bases, and 7 bases lay in between. The CDR3 is 11 amino acids. The CDR3 sequence is CAGANQETQYF. The CDR3 bases are TGTGCCGGGGCGAACCAAGAGACCCAGTACTTC.

This clone showed up just once. V is TRBV12-2 and J is TRBJ2-2; the table's D call of TRBD2 was not tested on the DNA. TRBV12-2 is a documented pseudogene. The CDR3 has 17 amino acids. The DNA for the CDR3 is TGTGCAAGTCGCCCAAGGGGGGGGTTACGGAACACCGGGGAGCTGTTTTTT. This sequence encodes CASRPRGGLRNTGELFF.

This clone was observed a few times. V usage is TRBV6-1 and J usage is TRBJ2-5; 15 nucleotides line up with TRBD2. This CDR3 is built from 19 residues. V dropped 3 bases and J dropped 5; count of bases not matched to a gene: 13. Per germline, CDR1 MNHNS and CDR2 SASEGT. CDR3 sequence (DNA): TGTGCCAGCAGTGAGACAGGGGCTGGACTAGCGGGGGGGCGGGAGACCCAGTACTTC. It yields the protein CASSETGAGLAGGRETQYF.

In its sample, this clone was seen once. The V gene is TRBV6-4, the J gene TRBJ2-1; TRBD2 matches at 7 bases. The CDR3 loop spans 16 amino acids. Germline CDR1 reads MRHNA; CDR2 reads SNTAGT. After removal of 2 bases from V and 5 bases from J, the junction contained 9 bases not matched to a gene. The CDR3 reads CASSDPAGGIHNEQFF. The CDR3 DNA sequence: TGTGCCAGCAGTGACCCCGCCGGGGGGATCCACAATGAGCAGTTCTTC.

The chain carries TRBV27 and TRBJ1-2; no reliable D call. CDR3 length: 12 residues. Germline V gene data show CDR1 as MNHEY and CDR2 as SMNVEV (reference sequence). Trimming removed 5 bases from V and 8 bases from J, with 12 bases in between. The CDR3 here is CASSTGFFGYTF. DNA of the CDR3: TGTGCCAGCAGTACGGGGTTCTTCGGCTACACCTTC.

This chain links TRBV9 with TRBJ2-2, with TRBD1 identical over 12 bases. CDR1 is SGDLS, CDR2 YYNGEE, per germline. The CDR3 is made up of 19 amino acids. The V and J ends lost 2 bases and 7 bases, in that order; junction bases with no gene match: 15. DNA of the CDR3: TGTGCCAGCAGCGTTCCCCGAACGGGACAGGGGGCTACGGGCGGGGAGCTGTTTTTT. It translates to CASSVPRTGQGATGGELFF.